The table lists the clone carrying this T cell receptor (beta chain) with many counts. TCRdb processed the reads anew with MiXCR; each CDR3 protein has one entry. The sample carries more than 85,000 distinct CDR3 sequences, less than 25% recorded once. These data belong to a study of T cell repertoires in cytomegalovirus infection. Study-level background: Public TCR beta signatures were indicative of both CMV infection and a matching HLA type.

The CDR3 extends over 11 amino acids. V lost 4 bases to trimming and J lost 7 bases, with 8 bases between them. Germline V gene data show CDR1 as SGHTA and CDR2 as FQGNSA. The receptor comes from a human donor in good health (CMV status not recorded). Some clones in this sample may be carry-over from other donors' samples. The chain joins TRBV7-2 to TRBJ2-7; D not resolved. Material for sequencing was CD8+ T cells from PBMCs. Here the CDR3 reads CASSSIREQYF. CDR3 in DNA: TGTGCCAGCAGCTCAATCCGGGAGCAGTACTTC.